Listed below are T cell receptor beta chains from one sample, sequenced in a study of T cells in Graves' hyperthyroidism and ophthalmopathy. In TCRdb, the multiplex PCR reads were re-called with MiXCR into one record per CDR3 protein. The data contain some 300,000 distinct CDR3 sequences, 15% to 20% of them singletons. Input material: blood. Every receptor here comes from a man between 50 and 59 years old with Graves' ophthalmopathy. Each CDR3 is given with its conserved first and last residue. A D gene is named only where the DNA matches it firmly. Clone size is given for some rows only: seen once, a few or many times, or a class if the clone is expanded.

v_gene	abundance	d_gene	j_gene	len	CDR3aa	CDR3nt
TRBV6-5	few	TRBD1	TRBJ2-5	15	CASSHRDRDAETQYF	TGTGCCAGCAGTCACCGGGACAGGGACGCGGAGACCCAGTACTTC
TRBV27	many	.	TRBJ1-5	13	CASSSGSNQPQHF	TGTGCCAGCAGTTCGGGTAGCAATCAGCCCCAGCATTTT
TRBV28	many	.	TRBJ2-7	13	CASKGRPYLEQYF	TGTGCCAGCAAGGGGCGACCTTACCTCGAGCAGTACTTC
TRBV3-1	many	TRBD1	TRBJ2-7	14	CASSPPGQFYEQYF	TGTGCCAGCAGCCCGCCGGGACAGTTTTACGAGCAGTACTTC
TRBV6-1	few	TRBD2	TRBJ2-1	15	CASSLTSGSLNEQFF	TGTGCCAGCAGCTTAACTAGCGGGAGTTTAAATGAGCAGTTCTTC
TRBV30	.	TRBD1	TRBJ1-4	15	CAWSPGQGFYEKLFF	TGTGCCTGGAGTCCGGGACAGGGATTTTATGAAAAACTGTTTTTT
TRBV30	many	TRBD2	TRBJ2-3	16	CAWSVGLAGAPDTQYF	TGTGCCTGGAGTGTAGGGCTAGCGGGAGCTCCAGATACGCAGTATTTT
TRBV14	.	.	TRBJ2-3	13	CASSHLGADTQYF	TGTGCCAGCAGCCACCTTGGGGCAGATACGCAGTATTTT
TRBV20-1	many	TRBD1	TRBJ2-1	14	CSARSWDSANEQFF	TGCAGTGCCCGATCTTGGGACAGTGCCAATGAGCAGTTCTTC
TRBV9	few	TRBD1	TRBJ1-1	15	CASSVGTGQNTEAFF	TGTGCCAGCAGCGTAGGGACAGGCCAGAACACTGAAGCTTTCTTT
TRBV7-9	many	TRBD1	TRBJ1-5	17	CASSSITGGDSNQPQHF	TGTGCCAGCAGCTCGATCACAGGGGGTGATAGCAATCAGCCCCAGCATTTT
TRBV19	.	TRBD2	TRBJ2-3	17	CASQIAGGPQGGDTQYF	TGTGCCAGCCAAATAGCGGGAGGGCCACAAGGAGGAGATACGCAGTATTTT
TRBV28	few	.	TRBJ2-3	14	CASSPTQLGDTQYF	TGTGCCAGCAGCCCGACCCAACTTGGAGATACGCAGTATTTT
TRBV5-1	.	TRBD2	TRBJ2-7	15	CASSLAGGVVDEQYF	TGCGCCAGCAGCTTAGCGGGAGGGGTTGTGGACGAGCAGTACTTC
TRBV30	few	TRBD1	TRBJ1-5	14	CAWGPGQGSSPQHF	TGTGCCTGGGGCCCGGGACAGGGATCTTCGCCCCAGCATTTT
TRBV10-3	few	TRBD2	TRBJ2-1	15	CAIRTGLAGNNEQFF	TGTGCCATCAGGACGGGACTAGCGGGAAACAATGAGCAGTTCTTC
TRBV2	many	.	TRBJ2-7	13	CASSTMETYEQYF	TGTGCCAGCAGTACGATGGAGACCTACGAGCAGTACTTC
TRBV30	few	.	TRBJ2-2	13	CAWSETATGELFF	TGTGCCTGGAGTGAGACAGCGACCGGGGAGCTGTTTTTT
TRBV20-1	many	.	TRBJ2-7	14	CSAQTGLATYEQYF	TGCAGTGCCCAAACCGGGCTAGCGACGTACGAGCAGTACTTC
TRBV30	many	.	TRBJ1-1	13	CAWSFGGNTEAFF	TGTGCCTGGAGTTTCGGAGGGAACACTGAAGCTTTCTTT
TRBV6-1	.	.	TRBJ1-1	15	CASKTSGLMNTEAFF	TGTGCCAGCAAAACAAGCGGCCTCATGAACACTGAAGCTTTCTTT
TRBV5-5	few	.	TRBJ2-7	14	CASSPQWGAREQYF	TGTGCCAGCAGCCCCCAGTGGGGGGCCAGGGAGCAGTACTTC
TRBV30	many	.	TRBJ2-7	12	CAWAQSSYEQYF	TGTGCCTGGGCTCAGTCCTCCTACGAGCAGTACTTC
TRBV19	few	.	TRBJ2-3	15	CASSMGAVSTDTQYF	TGTGCCAGTAGTATGGGGGCAGTTAGCACAGATACGCAGTATTTT
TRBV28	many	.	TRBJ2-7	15	CASSLSGVGTAEQYF	TGTGCCAGCAGTTTATCCGGCGTTGGGACGGCCGAGCAGTACTTC
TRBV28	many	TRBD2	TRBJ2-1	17	CASSSGTSGRAYNEQFF	TGTGCCAGCAGTTCCGGGACTAGCGGGAGGGCCTACAATGAGCAGTTCTTC
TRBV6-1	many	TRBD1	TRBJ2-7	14	CASRSRDRNYEQYF	TGTGCCAGCAGGTCCCGGGACAGGAACTACGAGCAGTACTTC